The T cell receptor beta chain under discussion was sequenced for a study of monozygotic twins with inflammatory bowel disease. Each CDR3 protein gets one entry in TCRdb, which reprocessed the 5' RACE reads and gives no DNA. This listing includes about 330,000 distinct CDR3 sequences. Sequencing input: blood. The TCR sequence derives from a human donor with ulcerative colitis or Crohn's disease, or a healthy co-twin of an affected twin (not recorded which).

This CDR3 reads CAWSVLGSEQYF. V and J are TRBV30 and TRBJ2-7. This CDR3 has 12 amino acids. CDR1 is GTSNPN and CDR2 is SVGIG in the germline V gene (reference sequence).